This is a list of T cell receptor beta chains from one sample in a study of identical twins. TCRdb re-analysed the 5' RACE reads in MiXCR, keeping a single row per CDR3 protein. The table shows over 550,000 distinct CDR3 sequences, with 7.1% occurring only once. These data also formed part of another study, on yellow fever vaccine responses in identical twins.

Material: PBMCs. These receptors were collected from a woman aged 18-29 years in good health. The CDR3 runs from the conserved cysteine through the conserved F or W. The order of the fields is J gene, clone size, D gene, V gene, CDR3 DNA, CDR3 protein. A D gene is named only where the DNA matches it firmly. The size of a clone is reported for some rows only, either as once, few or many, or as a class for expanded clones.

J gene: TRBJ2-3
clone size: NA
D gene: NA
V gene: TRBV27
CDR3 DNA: TGTGCCAGCAGTTTATTTGCGGGGACAGCCACAGATACGCAGTATTTT
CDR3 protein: CASSLFAGTATDTQYF

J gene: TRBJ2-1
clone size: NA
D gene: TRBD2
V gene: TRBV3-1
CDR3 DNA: TGTGCCAGCAGCCAAGGGGGGACTAGCGGGTTAGGTGAGCAGTTCTTC
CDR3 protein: CASSQGGTSGLGEQFF

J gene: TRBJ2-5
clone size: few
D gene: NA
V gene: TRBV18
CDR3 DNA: TGTGCCAGCTCACCCCGGCTGGGGGAGACCCAGTACTTC
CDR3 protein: CASSPRLGETQYF

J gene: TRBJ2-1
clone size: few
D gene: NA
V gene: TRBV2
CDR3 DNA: TGTGCCAGCAGCCTAGACAACGCACTAACCTACAATGAGCAGTTCTTC
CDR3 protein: CASSLDNALTYNEQFF

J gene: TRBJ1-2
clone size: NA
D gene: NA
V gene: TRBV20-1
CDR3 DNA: TGCAGTGCTAGAGTGGCAACTGGGTATGGCTACACCTTC
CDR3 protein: CSARVATGYGYTF

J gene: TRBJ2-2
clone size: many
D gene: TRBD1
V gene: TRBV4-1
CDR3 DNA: TGCGCCAGCAGCCAGGCCGGACAGGGGAGCACCGGGGAGCTGTTTTTT
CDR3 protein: CASSQAGQGSTGELFF

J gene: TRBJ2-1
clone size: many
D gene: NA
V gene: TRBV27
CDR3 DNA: TGTGCCAGCTATCCTTGGCCAGGGCACAATGAGCAGTTCTTC
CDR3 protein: CASYPWPGHNEQFF

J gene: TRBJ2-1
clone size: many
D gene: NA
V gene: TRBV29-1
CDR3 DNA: TGCAGCGTTGCATGGGGGTATGAGCAGTTCTTC
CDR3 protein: CSVAWGYEQFF

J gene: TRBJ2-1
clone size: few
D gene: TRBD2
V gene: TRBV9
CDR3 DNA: TGTGCCAGCAGCGTAAGTGGACTAGCGGGAGGGGTATCCTACAATGAGCAGTTCTTC
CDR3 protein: CASSVSGLAGGVSYNEQFF

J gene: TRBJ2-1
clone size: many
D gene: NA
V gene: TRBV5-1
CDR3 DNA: TGCGCCAGCAGCTTGCAAGAGAATGAGCAGTTCTTC
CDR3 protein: CASSLQENEQFF

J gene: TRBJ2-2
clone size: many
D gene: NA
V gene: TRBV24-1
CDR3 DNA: TGTGCCACCAGTGATCCCCTCACCGGGGAGCTGTTTTTT
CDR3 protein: CATSDPLTGELFF

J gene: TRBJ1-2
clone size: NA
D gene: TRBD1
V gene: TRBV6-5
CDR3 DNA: TGTGCCAGCAGTTACTGGACAGGGTTTGGCTACACCTTC
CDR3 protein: CASSYWTGFGYTF

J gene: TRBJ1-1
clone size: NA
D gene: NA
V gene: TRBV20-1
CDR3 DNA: TGCAGTGCTAGAGATCTGGTAGGGACGAACACTGAAGCTTTCTTT
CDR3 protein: CSARDLVGTNTEAFF

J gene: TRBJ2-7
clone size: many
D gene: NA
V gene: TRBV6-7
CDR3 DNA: TGTGCCAGCAGTTGCCCGTGGGACCCGCTTTACGAGCAGTACTTC
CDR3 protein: CASSCPWDPLYEQYF

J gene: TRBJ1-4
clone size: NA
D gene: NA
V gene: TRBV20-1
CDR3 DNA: TGCAGTGCTAGAGAAAACCGGGTATTTTTT
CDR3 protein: CSARENRVFF

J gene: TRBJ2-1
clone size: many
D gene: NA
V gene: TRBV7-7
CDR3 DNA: TGTGCCAGCAGCCCGATAGCCGACACCTACTACCGGCCGAACTACAATGAGCAGTTCTTC
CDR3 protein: CASSPIADTYYRPNYNEQFF

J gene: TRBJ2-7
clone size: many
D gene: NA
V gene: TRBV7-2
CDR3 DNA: TGTGCCAGCAGCTTAGTTGGAGGTGACCCCTTCTCCTACGAGCAGTACTTC
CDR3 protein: CASSLVGGDPFSYEQYF

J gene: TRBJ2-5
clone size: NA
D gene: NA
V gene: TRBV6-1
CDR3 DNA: TGTGCCAGCAGTGGAGAGTCTAGCGATTGGGAGACCCAGTACTTC
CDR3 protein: CASSGESSDWETQYF

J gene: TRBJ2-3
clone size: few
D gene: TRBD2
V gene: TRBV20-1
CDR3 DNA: TGCAGTGCTATCGTCCCCGTTGCGGGAGGGCCGAGTGTTTCGGGAGATACGCAGTATTTT
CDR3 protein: CSAIVPVAGGPSVSGDTQYF

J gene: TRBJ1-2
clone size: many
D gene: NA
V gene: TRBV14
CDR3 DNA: TGTGCCAGCAGCCAAGATCCAGGGCGTGGCTACACCTTC
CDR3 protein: CASSQDPGRGYTF

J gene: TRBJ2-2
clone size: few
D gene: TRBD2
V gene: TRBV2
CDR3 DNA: TGTGCCAGCAGCGGACTAGCGGGAGGGCCGGGCGGGGAGCTGTTTTTT
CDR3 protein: CASSGLAGGPGGELFF

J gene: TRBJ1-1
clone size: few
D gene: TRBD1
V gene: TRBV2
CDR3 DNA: TGTGCCAGCTTAGGACAGGCTAGTACTGAAGCTTTCTTT
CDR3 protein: CASLGQASTEAFF

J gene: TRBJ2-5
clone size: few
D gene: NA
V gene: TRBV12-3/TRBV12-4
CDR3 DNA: TGTGCCAGCAGTTTAGAAGGTCAGGGGGAGACCCAGTACTTC
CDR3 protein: CASSLEGQGETQYF

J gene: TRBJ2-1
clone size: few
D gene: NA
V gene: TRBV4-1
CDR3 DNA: TGCGCCAGCAGCCATAATAGCGGTAGCTCCTACAATGAGCAGTTCTTC
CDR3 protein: CASSHNSGSSYNEQFF

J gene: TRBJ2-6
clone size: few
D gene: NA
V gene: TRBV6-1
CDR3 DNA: TGTGCCAGCAACTACAGACCCTCTGGGGCCAACGTCCTGACTTTC
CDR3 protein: CASNYRPSGANVLTF

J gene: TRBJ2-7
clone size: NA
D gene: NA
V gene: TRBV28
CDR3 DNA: TGTGCCAGCAGTTTCGCTGGGAGTCATGAGCAGTACTTC
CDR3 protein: CASSFAGSHEQYF

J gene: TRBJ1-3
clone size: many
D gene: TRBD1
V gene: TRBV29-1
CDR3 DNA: TGCAGCGTTGAAGGCCCGGACAGGGCCTCTGGAAACACCATATATTTT
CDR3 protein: CSVEGPDRASGNTIYF

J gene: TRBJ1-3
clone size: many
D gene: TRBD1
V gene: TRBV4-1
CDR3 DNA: TGCGCCAGCAGCCAAGAAGGGACAGTATTCCACACCATATATTTT
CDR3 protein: CASSQEGTVFHTIYF

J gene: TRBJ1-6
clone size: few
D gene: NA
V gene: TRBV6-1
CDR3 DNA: TGTGCCAGCAGTGAAGGGGTACGTTCACCCCTCCACTTT
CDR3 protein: CASSEGVRSPLHF

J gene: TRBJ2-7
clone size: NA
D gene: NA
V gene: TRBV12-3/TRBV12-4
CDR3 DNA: TGTGCCAGCAGTTTAGCGGGGGTCACCTACGAGCAGTACTTC
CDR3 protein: CASSLAGVTYEQYF

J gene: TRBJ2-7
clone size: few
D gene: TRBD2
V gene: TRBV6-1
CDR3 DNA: TGTGCCAGCAGTCGGACTAGCGGGACGATCTACGAGCAGTACTTC
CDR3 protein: CASSRTSGTIYEQYF

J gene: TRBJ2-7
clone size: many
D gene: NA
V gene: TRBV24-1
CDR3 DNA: TGTGCCACCAGTGTTAAAGGTGTAGGTTTCTACGAGCAGTACTTC
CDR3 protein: CATSVKGVGFYEQYF

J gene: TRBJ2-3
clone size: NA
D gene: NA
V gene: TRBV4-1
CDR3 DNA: TGCGCCAGCAGCCCAGGGGCTAGCGTGAGCACAGATACGCAGTATTTT
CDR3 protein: CASSPGASVSTDTQYF

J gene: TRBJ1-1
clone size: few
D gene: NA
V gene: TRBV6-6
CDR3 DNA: TGTGCCAGCAGTTGGCTCACAGGAGCTTTCTTT
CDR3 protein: CASSWLTGAFF

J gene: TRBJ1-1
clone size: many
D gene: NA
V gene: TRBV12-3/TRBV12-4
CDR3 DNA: TGTGCCAGCAGTTTCGGGGGTTCTGTTGCTGAAGCTTTCTTT
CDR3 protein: CASSFGGSVAEAFF

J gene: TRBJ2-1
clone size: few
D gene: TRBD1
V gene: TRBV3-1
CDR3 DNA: TGTGCCACCAGCCCAAATCGGACAGGGGGCTCCTACAATGAGCAGTTCTTC
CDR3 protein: CATSPNRTGGSYNEQFF

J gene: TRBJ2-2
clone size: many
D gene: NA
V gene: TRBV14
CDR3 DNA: TGTGCCAGCAGCCAAGTTCGGGTCCCGAACACCGGGGAGCTGTTTTTT
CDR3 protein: CASSQVRVPNTGELFF

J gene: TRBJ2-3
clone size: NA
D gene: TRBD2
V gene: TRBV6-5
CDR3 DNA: TGTGCCAGCAGTGACTCCGGGACTAGCGGCACAGATACGCAGTATTTT
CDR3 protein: CASSDSGTSGTDTQYF

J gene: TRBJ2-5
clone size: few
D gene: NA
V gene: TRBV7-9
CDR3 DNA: TGTGCCAGCCACGCAGAGTACCAAGAGACCCAGTACTTC
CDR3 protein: CASHAEYQETQYF

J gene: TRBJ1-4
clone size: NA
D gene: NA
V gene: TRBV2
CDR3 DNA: TGTGCCAGCAGTGAAGAGGAAAAACTGTTTTTT
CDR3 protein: CASSEEEKLFF

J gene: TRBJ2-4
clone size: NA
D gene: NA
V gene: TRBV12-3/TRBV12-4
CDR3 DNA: TGTGCCGGCCCATCTATCCTCTCTACGGGACGGACATTAGCCAAAAACATTCAGTACTTC
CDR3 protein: CAGPSILSTGRTLAKNIQYF

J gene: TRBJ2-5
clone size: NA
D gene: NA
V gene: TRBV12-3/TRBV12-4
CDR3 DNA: TGTGCCAGCAGGGGCGGACAGTACGAAGAGACCCAGTACTTC
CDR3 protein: CASRGGQYEETQYF

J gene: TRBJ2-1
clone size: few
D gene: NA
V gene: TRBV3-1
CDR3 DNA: TGTGCCAGCAGCCAAGATTCGGGGAGGTCCTACAATGAGCAGTTCTTC
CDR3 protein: CASSQDSGRSYNEQFF

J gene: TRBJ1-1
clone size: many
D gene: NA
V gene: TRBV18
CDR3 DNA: TGTGCCAGCAGCCCAGGGGTGAACACTGAAGCTTTCTTT
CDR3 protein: CASSPGVNTEAFF

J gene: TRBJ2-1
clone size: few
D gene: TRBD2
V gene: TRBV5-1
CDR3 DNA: TGCGCCAGCACGCGCGGGGGGCAGGTCAATGAGCAGTTCTTC
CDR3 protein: CASTRGGQVNEQFF

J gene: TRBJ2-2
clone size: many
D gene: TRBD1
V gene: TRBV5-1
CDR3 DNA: TGCGCCAGCAGAGCCGGACAGGTGAACACCGGGGAGCTGTTTTTT
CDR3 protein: CASRAGQVNTGELFF

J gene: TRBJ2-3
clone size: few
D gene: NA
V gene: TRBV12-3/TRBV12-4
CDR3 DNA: TGTGCCAGCAGCCCCGATAGGCATACGCAGTATTTT
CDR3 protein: CASSPDRHTQYF

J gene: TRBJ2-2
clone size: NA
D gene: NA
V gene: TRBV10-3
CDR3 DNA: TGTGCCATCAGTCAGGGTGCCGGGGAGCTGTTTTTT
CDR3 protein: CAISQGAGELFF